This is a list of T cell receptor beta chains from one sample in a study of response to subunit inactivated influenza vaccine. TCRdb passed the RT-PCR reads through MiXCR, listing each CDR3 protein once. The sample holds roughly 650,000 distinct CDR3 sequences, less than 15% seen once. This sample comprised PBMCs from blood, obtained 14 to 15 days before vaccination. All receptors come from a man aged 50-60 years who received an inactivated influenza vaccine. Each CDR3 is given with its conserved first and last residue. D genes are given only for firm matches. The listing skips clone size in some rows; elsewhere it reads once, few, many or a size class.

. TRBJ2-5 . TRBV12-3/TRBV12-4 CASSSAAGHQETQYF TGTGCCAGCAGTTCGGCGGCGGGACATCAAGAGACCCAGTACTTC
. TRBJ2-1 many TRBV5-1 CASSLTGAAYNEQFF TGCGCCAGCAGCTTGACCGGGGCGGCCTACAATGAGCAGTTCTTC
. TRBJ2-3 few TRBV7-9 CASSLGLVATDTQYF TGTGCCAGCAGCTTAGGACTGGTGGCAACAGATACGCAGTATTTT
TRBD1 TRBJ2-2 . TRBV6-1 CASSRYTGGTGELFF TGTGCCAGCAGCCGTTACACAGGGGGCACCGGGGAGCTGTTTTTT
. TRBJ2-7 . TRBV20-1 CSATGGESYEQYF TGCAGTGCTACTGGCGGGGAGTCCTACGAGCAGTACTTC
. TRBJ2-7 . TRBV5-6 CASSLGGSFSYEQYF TGTGCCAGCAGCCTGGGTGGTAGCTTCTCCTACGAGCAGTACTTC
. TRBJ2-2 . TRBV5-4 CASSSGGGHTGELFF TGTGCCAGCAGCTCCGGAGGGGGGCACACCGGGGAGCTGTTTTTT
. TRBJ2-1 many TRBV7-2 CASSFYWGLDEQFF TGTGCCAGCAGCTTTTATTGGGGGCTGGATGAGCAGTTCTTC
TRBD1 TRBJ2-6 few TRBV12-3/TRBV12-4 CASSITGAGANVLTF TGTGCCAGCAGCATCACAGGGGCTGGGGCCAACGTCCTGACTTTC
TRBD1 TRBJ1-2 few TRBV15 CATSRDGGTGYGYTF TGTGCCACCAGCAGAGATGGAGGGACAGGCTATGGCTACACCTTC
. TRBJ1-5 few TRBV2 CASNSGLYSNQPQHF TGTGCCAGCAATTCAGGCCTTTATAGCAATCAGCCCCAGCATTTT
TRBD2 TRBJ2-7 . TRBV4-3 CASSIGTSGGSYEQYF TGCGCCAGCAGCATTGGGACTAGCGGGGGCTCCTACGAGCAGTACTTC
. TRBJ2-1 many TRBV27 CASSPTPDGYNEQFF TGTGCCAGCAGTCCTACGCCCGACGGATACAATGAGCAGTTCTTC
. TRBJ1-1 . TRBV7-2 CASSLKAGSEAFF TGTGCCAGCAGCTTAAAAGCGGGGTCTGAAGCTTTCTTT
. TRBJ2-5 . TRBV11-2 CASSSLPRGKMPLHQETQYF TGTGCCAGCAGCAGCCTCCCTCGGGGCAAGATGCCTTTACACCAAGAGACCCAGTACTTC
. TRBJ1-2 . TRBV12-3/TRBV12-4 CASSGLMERTF TGTGCCAGCAGTGGGCTTATGGAGAGGACCTTC
. TRBJ1-2 few TRBV5-6 CASSLSPGRTRINYGYTF TGTGCCAGCAGCTTGAGCCCGGGACGGACTCGAATTAACTATGGCTACACCTTC
. TRBJ2-2 few TRBV4-2 CASSQKAANTGELFF TGTGCCAGCAGCCAAAAAGCTGCGAACACCGGGGAGCTGTTTTTT
. TRBJ2-6 few TRBV29-1 CSVSSGANVLTF TGCAGCGTGAGTTCTGGGGCCAACGTCCTGACTTTC
. TRBJ1-1 few TRBV12-3/TRBV12-4 CASSIQQGTEAFF TGTGCCAGCAGTATTCAACAGGGAACTGAAGCTTTCTTT
. TRBJ2-3 . TRBV4-2 CASSLAAGAGVDTQYF TGTGCCAGCAGCCTAGCCGCGGGGGCCGGGGTAGATACGCAGTATTTT
. TRBJ2-7 few TRBV7-2 CASSRGGGTYEQYF TGTGCCAGCAGCAGAGGGGGGGGAACCTACGAGCAGTACTTC
. TRBJ2-4 . TRBV29-1 CSVELRSLAKNIQYF TGCAGCGTTGAACTGAGGTCTCTAGCCAAAAACATTCAGTACTTC
TRBD2 TRBJ2-1 few TRBV7-2 CASSSSSGRGNEQFF TGTGCCAGCAGCTCTTCTAGCGGGAGGGGCAATGAGCAGTTCTTC
. TRBJ1-1 few TRBV7-9 CASSPAPIEAFF TGTGCCAGCAGTCCCGCTCCGATAGAAGCTTTCTTT
. TRBJ2-3 . TRBV7-2 CASSISSITTDTQYF TGTGCCAGCAGCATTTCCAGCATAACAACAGATACGCAGTATTTT
. TRBJ2-5 few TRBV5-5 CASSLVETGYLGETQYF TGTGCCAGCAGCTTGGTGGAGACAGGCTATCTTGGAGAGACCCAGTACTTC
TRBD1 TRBJ2-7 few TRBV20-1 CSARGDRESYEQYF TGCAGTGCTAGAGGGGACAGGGAGTCCTACGAGCAGTACTTC
TRBD1 TRBJ1-1 . TRBV29-1 CSGNPSTGGTEAFF TGCAGCGGAAACCCCTCGACAGGGGGCACTGAAGCTTTCTTT
. TRBJ2-7 . TRBV28 CASSWPGQVKYEQYF TGTGCCAGCAGTTGGCCGGGGCAGGTTAAGTACGAGCAGTACTTC
. TRBJ1-5 few TRBV5-6 CASSLWRGWIYSNQPQHF TGTGCCAGCAGCTTGTGGAGAGGTTGGATCTATAGCAATCAGCCCCAGCATTTT
. TRBJ2-3 few TRBV12-5 CASGLIRERSTDTQYF TGTGCTAGTGGTTTAATCCGGGAGCGTAGCACAGATACGCAGTATTTT
. TRBJ2-3 many TRBV28 CASSPTGSGTDTQYF TGTGCCAGCAGCCCAACAGGGTCCGGCACAGATACGCAGTATTTT
. TRBJ2-1 few TRBV19 CASSIKTGNEQFF TGTGCCAGTAGTATAAAAACGGGGAATGAGCAGTTCTTC
. TRBJ1-1 . TRBV10-3 CANRGQNTEAFF TGTGCCAACCGGGGCCAGAACACTGAAGCTTTCTTT
. TRBJ2-5 few TRBV7-6 CASSFMETQYF TGTGCCAGCAGCTTTATGGAGACCCAGTACTTC
TRBD1 TRBJ2-7 many TRBV9 CASSVGGQGQYEQYF TGTGCCAGCAGCGTAGGTGGACAGGGACAATACGAGCAGTACTTC
TRBD1 TRBJ2-4 few TRBV5-1 CASSDKGAIGNIQYF TGCGCCAGCAGTGATAAGGGGGCGATCGGCAACATTCAGTACTTC
. TRBJ2-5 few TRBV19 CASTFGGGETQYF TGTGCCAGTACCTTTGGGGGTGGTGAGACCCAGTACTTC
. TRBJ2-1 few TRBV6-2/TRBV6-3 CASSYSTGEQFF TGTGCCAGCAGTTACTCGACGGGGGAGCAGTTCTTC
. TRBJ2-1 few TRBV6-2/TRBV6-3 CASSYSPRNEQFF TGTGCCAGCAGTTACTCGCCCCGGAATGAGCAGTTCTTC
. TRBJ2-5 few TRBV7-9 CASSLGPGGIQETQYF TGTGCCAGCAGCTTAGGCCCCGGCGGAATCCAAGAGACCCAGTACTTC
. TRBJ2-4 . TRBV20-1 CSAQNAGKPKNIQYF TGCAGTGCTCAAAACGCAGGGAAGCCCAAAAACATTCAGTACTTC
. TRBJ1-5 many TRBV10-3 CAISENSLGPQHF TGTGCCATCAGTGAGAACAGTCTGGGGCCCCAGCATTTT
. TRBJ2-3 . TRBV3-1 CASSLLQGTDTQYF TGTGCCAGCAGCCTACTACAGGGAACAGATACGCAGTATTTT
. TRBJ2-3 . TRBV12-3/TRBV12-4 CASSGQGTSTDTQYF TGTGCCAGCAGTGGCCAGGGAACTAGCACAGATACGCAGTATTTT
TRBD1 TRBJ2-7 . TRBV6-1 CASRTTRTGPSYEQYF TGTGCCAGCAGGACTACCCGGACAGGGCCGAGTTACGAGCAGTACTTC
. TRBJ1-2 . TRBV6-1 CASSEAWVYGYTF TGTGCCAGCAGTGAAGCTTGGGTCTATGGCTACACCTTC
. TRBJ1-1 few TRBV20-1 CSARVGRLTEAFF TGCAGTGCTAGAGTTGGTCGATTGACTGAAGCTTTCTTT
. TRBJ1-1 few TRBV2 CASRPLDTRNTEAFF TGTGCCAGCAGGCCCCTTGATACACGGAACACTGAAGCTTTCTTT
. TRBJ2-1 . TRBV12-3/TRBV12-4 CASSPMGSYNEQFF TGTGCCAGCAGTCCAATGGGGTCCTACAATGAGCAGTTCTTC
. TRBJ1-1 . TRBV2 CASNFQGNTEAFF TGTGCCAGCAATTTCCAGGGGAACACTGAAGCTTTCTTT